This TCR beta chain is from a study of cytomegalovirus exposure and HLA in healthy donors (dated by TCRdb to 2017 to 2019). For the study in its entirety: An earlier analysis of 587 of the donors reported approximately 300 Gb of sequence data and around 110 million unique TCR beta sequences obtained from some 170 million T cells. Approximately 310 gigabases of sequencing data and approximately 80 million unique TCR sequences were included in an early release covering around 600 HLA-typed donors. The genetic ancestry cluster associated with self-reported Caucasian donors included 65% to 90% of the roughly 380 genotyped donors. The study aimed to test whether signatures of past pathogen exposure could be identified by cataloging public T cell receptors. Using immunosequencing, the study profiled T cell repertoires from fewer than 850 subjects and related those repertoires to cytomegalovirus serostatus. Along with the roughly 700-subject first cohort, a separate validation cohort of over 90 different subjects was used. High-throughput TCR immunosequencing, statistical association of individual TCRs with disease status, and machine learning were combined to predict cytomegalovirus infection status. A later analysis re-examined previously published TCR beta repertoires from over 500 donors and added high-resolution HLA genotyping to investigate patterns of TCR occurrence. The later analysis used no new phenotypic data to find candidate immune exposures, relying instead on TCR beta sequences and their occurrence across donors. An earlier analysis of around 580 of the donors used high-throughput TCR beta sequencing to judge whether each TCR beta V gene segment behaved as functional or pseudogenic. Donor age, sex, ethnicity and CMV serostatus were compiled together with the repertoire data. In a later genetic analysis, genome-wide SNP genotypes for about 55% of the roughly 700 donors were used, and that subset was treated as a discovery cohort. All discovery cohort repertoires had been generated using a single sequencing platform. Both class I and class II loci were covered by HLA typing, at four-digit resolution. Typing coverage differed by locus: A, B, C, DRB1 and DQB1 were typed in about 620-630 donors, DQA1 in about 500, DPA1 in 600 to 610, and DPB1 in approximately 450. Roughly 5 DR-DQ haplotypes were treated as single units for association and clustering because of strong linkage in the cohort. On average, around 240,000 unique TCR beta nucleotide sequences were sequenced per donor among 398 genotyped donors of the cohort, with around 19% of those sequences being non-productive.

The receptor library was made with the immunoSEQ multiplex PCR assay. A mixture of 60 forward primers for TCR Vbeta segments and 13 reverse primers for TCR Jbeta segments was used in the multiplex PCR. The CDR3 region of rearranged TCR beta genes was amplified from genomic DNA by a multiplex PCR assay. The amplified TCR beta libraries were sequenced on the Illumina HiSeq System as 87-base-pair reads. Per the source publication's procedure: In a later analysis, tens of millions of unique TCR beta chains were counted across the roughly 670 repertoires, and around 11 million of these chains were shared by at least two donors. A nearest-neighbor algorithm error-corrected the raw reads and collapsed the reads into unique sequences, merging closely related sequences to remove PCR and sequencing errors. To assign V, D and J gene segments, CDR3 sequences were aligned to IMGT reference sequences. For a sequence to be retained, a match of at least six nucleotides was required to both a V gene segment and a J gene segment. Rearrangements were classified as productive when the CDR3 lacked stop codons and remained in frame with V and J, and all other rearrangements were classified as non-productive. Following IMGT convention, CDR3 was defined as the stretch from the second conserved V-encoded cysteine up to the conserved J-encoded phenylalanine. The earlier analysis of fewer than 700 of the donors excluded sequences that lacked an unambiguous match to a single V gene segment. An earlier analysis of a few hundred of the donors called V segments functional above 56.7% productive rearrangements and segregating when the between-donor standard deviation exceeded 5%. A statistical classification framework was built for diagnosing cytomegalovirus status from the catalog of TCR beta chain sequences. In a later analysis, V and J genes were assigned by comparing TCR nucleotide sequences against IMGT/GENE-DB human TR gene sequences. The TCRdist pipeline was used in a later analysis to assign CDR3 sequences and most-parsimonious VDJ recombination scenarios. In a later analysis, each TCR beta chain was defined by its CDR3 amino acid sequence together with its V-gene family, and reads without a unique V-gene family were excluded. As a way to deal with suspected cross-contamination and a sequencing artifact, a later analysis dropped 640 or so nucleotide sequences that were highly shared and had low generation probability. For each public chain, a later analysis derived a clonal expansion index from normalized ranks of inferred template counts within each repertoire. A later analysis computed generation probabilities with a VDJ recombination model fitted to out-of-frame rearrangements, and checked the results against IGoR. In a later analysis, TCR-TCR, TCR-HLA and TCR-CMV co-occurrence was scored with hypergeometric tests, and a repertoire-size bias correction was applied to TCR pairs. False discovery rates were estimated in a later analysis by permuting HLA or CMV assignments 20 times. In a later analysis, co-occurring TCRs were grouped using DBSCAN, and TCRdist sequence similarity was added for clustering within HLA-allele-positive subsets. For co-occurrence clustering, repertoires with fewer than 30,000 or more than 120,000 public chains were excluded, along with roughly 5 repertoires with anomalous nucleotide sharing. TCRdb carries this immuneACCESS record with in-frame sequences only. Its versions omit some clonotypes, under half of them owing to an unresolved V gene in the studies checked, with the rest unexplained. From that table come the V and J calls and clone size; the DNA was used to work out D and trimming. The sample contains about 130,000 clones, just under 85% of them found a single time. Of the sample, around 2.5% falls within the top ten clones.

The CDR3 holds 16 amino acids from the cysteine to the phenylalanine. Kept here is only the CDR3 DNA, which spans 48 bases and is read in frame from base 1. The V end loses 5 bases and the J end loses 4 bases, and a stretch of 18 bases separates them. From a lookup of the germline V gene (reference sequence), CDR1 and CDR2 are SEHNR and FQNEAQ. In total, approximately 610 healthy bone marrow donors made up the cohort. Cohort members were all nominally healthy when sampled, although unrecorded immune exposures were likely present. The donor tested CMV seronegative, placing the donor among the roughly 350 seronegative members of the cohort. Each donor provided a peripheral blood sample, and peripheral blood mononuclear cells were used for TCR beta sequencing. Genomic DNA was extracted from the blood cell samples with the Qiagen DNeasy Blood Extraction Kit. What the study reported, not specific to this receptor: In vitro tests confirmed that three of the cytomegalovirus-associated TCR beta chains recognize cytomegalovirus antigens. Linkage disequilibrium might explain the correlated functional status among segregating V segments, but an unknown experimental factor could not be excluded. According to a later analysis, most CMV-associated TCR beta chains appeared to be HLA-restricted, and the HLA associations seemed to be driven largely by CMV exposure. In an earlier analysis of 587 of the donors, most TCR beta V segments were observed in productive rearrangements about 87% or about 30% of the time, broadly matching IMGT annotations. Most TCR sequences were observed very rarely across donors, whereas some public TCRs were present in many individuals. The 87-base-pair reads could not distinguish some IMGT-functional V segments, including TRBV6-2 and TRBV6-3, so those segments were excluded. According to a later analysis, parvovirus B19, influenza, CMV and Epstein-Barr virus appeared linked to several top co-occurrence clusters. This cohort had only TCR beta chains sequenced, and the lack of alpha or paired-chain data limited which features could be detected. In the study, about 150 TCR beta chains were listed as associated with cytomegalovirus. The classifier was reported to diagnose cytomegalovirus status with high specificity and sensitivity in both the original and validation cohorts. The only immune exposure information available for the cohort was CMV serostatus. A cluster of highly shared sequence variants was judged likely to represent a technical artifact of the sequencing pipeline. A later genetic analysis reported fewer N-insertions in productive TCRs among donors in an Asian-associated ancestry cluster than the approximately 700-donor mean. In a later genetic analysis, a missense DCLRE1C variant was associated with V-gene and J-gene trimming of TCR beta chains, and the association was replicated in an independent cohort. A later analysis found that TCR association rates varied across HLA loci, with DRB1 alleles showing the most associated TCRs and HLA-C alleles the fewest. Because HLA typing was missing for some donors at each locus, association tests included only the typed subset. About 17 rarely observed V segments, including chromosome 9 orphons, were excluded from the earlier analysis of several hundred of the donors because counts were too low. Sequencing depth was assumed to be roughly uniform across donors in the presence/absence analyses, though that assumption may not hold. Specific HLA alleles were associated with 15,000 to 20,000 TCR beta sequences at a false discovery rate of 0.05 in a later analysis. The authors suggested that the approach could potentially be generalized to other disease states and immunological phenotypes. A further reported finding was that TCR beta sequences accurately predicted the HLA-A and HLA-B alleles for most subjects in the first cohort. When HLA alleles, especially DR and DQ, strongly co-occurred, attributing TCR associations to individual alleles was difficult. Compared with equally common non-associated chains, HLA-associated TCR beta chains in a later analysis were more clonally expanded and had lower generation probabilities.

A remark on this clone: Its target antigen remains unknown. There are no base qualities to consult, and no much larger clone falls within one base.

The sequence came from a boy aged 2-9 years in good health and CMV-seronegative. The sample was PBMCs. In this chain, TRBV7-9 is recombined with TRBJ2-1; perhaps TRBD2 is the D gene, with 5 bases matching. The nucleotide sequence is TGTGCCAGCAGCGAGGGCCCGGACGGGCTTTACAATGAGCAGTTCTTC. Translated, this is CASSEGPDGLYNEQFF.